The 7 T cell receptor beta chains in this list originate from one sample, sequenced in a study of human T cells and chemical hapten exposure. Specified time point: pre-sensitization, week 0. This sample's treatment: therapeutic diphenylcyclopropenone sensitization with weekly scalp DPC. TCRdb re-derived calls from the RACE reads in MiXCR, one entry per CDR3 protein. This sample carries about 120,000 distinct CDR3 sequences, less than 15% of them seen once, and the ten largest clones take roughly 2.8%. This sample comprised whole blood, obtained in connection with sensitization to the hapten diphenylcyclopropenone (DPC). These receptors all come from a woman between 18 and 29 years old with alopecia areata. Some clones in this sample may be carry-over from other donors' samples.

The chain joins TRBV7-8 to TRBJ1-3; D is unresolved. Germline CDR1 SGHVS, CDR2 FQNEAQ. The CDR3 extends over 11 amino acids. Trimming took off 1 base at V and 11 bases at J, with 6 bases between the two ends. The CDR3 reads CASSLGKAIYF. The CDR3 DNA reads TGTGCCAGCAGCTTAGGCAAGGCCATATATTTT.

The chain joins TRBV7-9 to TRBJ2-3; D not resolved. From germline, CDR1 is SEHNR and CDR2 FQNEAQ (reference sequence). The CDR3 is 11 residues long. The V gene lost 7 bases and the J gene lost 7 bases, with 9 bases spanning the gap. CDR3 in amino acids: CASTWGHTQYF. Written as DNA, the CDR3 is TGTGCCAGCACCTGGGGTCATACGCAGTATTTT. Filled out from reference TRBV7-9 and TRBJ2-3, the complete variable domain reads DTGVSQNPRHKITKRGQNVTFRCDPISEHNRLYWYRQTLGQGPEFLTYFQNEAQLEKSRLLSDRFSAERPKGSFSTLEIQRTEQGDSAMYLCASTWGHTQYFGPGTRLTVL.

The table lists this clonotype with a few counts. The chain has TRBV3-1 and TRBJ2-2; no reliable D call. Trimming stripped 1 base from V and 6 bases from J, with 12 bases between. The length of the CDR3 is 15 residues. Germline V gives CDR1 LGHDT, CDR2 YNNKEL (reference sequence). The CDR3 region has the DNA TGTGCCAGCAGCCAAGGACGGTGGGCCGCCGGGGAGCTGTTTTTT. It codes for CASSQGRWAAGELFF.

The chain is built from TRBV5-1 and TRBJ2-5, with D maybe TRBD2 (5 bases). Germline CDR1 and CDR2: SGHRS and YFSETQ. The V gene lost 2 bases and the J gene lost 1 base, with 15 bases spanning the gap. The CDR3 sequence is 16 residues long. The CDR3 region is CASSFVYGEFQETQYF. The CDR3 DNA reads TGCGCCAGCAGCTTCGTATACGGGGAATTCCAAGAGACCCAGTACTTC. The full variable domain, rest sourced from reference TRBV5-1 and TRBJ2-5, is KAGVTQTPRYLIKTRGQQVTLSCSPISGHRSVSWYQQTPGQGLQFLFEYFSETQRNKGNFPGRFSGRQFSNSRSEMNVSTLELGDSALYLCASSFVYGEFQETQYFGPGTRLLVL.

The table lists this clonotype with many counts. CDR3 in DNA: TGCAGTGCTAGAGAGTGGACAGGGTATGGCTACACCTTC. Translation gives CSAREWTGYGYTF. The rearrangement links TRBV20-1 to TRBJ1-2; 8 nucleotides agree with TRBD1. CDR3 length: 13 residues. The germline gives CDR1 DFQATT, CDR2 SNEGSKA (reference sequence). Losses at the gene ends were 0 bases for V and 5 bases for J; bases not matched to a gene: 2.

CDR3 sequence (DNA): TGTGCCAGCAGCCTAGGAGGGGCCAAAAACATTCAGTACTTC. Translating it yields CASSLGGAKNIQYF. The V and J genes are TRBV14 and TRBJ2-4, with a possible D match to TRBD2 (6 bases). The CDR3 is 14 amino acids. Trimming removed 4 bases at V and 1 base at J, with 8 bases between. Per the germline V gene, CDR1 is SGHDN and CDR2 is FVKESK.

This clonotype was detected only a few times. The chain couples TRBV11-2 to TRBJ2-4; D tentatively reads TRBD1 or TRBD2 (6 bases each). V was cut by 6 bases and J by 8 bases, with 17 bases left in between. The CDR3 consists of 14 residues. Germline CDR1 and CDR2: SGHAT and FQNNGV. CDR3: CASRSQGGGDIQYF. The CDR3 DNA reads TGTGCCAGCAGGTCACAGGGTGGCGGGGACATTCAGTACTTC. Drawing the rest from reference TRBV11-2 and TRBJ2-4, the complete variable domain is EAGVAQSPRYKIIEKRQSVAFWCNPISGHATLYWYQQILGQGPKLLIQFQNNGVVDDSQLPKDRFSAERLKGVDSTLKIQPAKLEDSAVYLCASRSQGGGDIQYFGAGTRLSVL.